This T cell receptor beta chain appears in the sequencing data of a study of post-analysis software for immune sequencing data. Study details: In terms of disease course, relapsing-remitting, secondary progressive and progressive-relapsing multiple sclerosis were included. Notes on the study in general: Controls showed lower frequencies than patients for roughly five TRBV segments, and TRBV5-6, TRBV5-1 and TRBV20-1 were among these. Significantly lower normalized Chao1 diversity was seen in multiple sclerosis patients than in controls. By F measure, samples from a shared preparation batch strongly co-clustered.

V trimming: 2 bases; J trimming: 5 bases; junction bases outside the gene matches: 14. Germline CDR1 MGHRA, CDR2 YSYEKL. There are 18 residues in the CDR3. As concerns this clonotype: The antigen is not known.

The library was made from cDNA and included unique molecular identifiers. Each sample of roughly 0.85 to 11 million input T cells yielded about 500,000 cDNA molecules, so each molecule approximated one T cell. TCRdb recomputed calls from the PCR reads with MiXCR, one row per CDR3 protein. The profile shows roughly 670,000 distinct CDR3 sequences, 55% to 60% of them singletons. Input material: blood. The receptor was isolated from a girl aged 2-10 years with multiple sclerosis. V gene TRBV4-1 combines with J gene TRBJ2-7; TRBD1 matches 11 bases. This chain's CDR3 is CASSQYGQGAFLSNEQYF. In DNA form, the CDR3 reads TGCGCCAGCAGCCAATATGGACAGGGGGCCTTCTTAAGCAACGAGCAGTACTTC.